This T cell receptor (beta chain) was profiled in a study of shared clonotypes between healthy human individuals. At the level of the study: In total, the donors were a couple of women and a few men aged 18 to 49.

The CDR3 contains 14 residues. Germline values: CDR1 SGHTA, CDR2 FQGNSA. V was shortened by 5 bases and J by 10 bases, with 18 bases between the two germline ends. For sorted subsets, 150 to 200 ng DNA per replicate equaled roughly 30,000 T cell genomes. The assay was immunoSEQ multiplex PCR, and TCRdb's table has in-frame clones only and misses some. This table has around 2.3 million clones, approximately 94% appearing once. The sequenced sample was naive CD4+ T cells sorted from blood. Subset indicated: CD45RA+ positively selected. The receptor was derived from a man aged 18 to 29 in good health. The chain couples TRBV7-2 to TRBJ2-1; perhaps TRBD2 as D (7 bases). CDR3 protein: CASSPETGRGEQFF. The CDR3 DNA is TGTGCCAGCAGCCCCGAAACAGGGAGGGGGGAGCAGTTCTTC.